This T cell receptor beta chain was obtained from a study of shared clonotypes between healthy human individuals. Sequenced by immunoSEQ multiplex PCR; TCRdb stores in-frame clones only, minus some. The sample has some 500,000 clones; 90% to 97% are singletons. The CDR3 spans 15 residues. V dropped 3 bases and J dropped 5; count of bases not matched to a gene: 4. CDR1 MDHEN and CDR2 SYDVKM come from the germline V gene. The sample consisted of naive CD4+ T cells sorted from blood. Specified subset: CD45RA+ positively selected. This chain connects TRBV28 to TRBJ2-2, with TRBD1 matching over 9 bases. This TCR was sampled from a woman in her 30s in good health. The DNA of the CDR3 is TGTGCCAGCAGTTTGTCCGGGACAGGGACCGGGGAGCTGTTTTTT. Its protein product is CASSLSGTGTGELFF.